One and the same sample provided the 5 T cell receptor beta chains below, sequenced in a study of T cells in Graves' hyperthyroidism and ophthalmopathy. The TCR beta CDR3 regions underwent amplification using RNA transcripts as the source. Primed by the HTBI set, a first-round RT-PCR was run on the TCR CDR3. MiXCR, applied by TCRdb to the multiplex PCR reads, yields one record per CDR3 protein. The sample gives about 380,000 distinct CDR3 sequences, about 15% of which show up once; approximately 10% is in the top ten. Sequenced input: blood. Every receptor here comes from a woman aged 55-75 years with Graves' hyperthyroidism.

The rearrangement joins TRBV6-1 to TRBJ2-5, with 8 bases lining up with TRBD2. The V gene's germline CDR1 is MNHNS and CDR2 SASEGT. The V segment lost 4 bases and the J segment 6 bases; nucleotides outside the gene matches: 10. The CDR3 is 15 amino acids. The CDR3 region has the DNA TGTGCCAGCAGTGTAGCGCCCGGGACTAGTCAGACCCAGTACTTC. Translating it yields CASSVAPGTSQTQYF.

At least ten counts were recorded for this clonotype. The CDR3 spells CASSLVGAGGYTF. CDR3 bases: TGTGCCAGCAGCTTAGTTGGGGCCGGGGGATACACCTTC. V usage is TRBV7-8 and J usage is TRBJ1-2; D perhaps matches TRBD1 (5 bases). The CDR3 consists of 13 residues. Germline values: CDR1 SGHVS, CDR2 FQNEAQ. V dropped 1 base and J dropped 11 bases, with 14 bases sitting between them.

Many counts were recorded for this clonotype. The chain recombines TRBV6-4 with TRBJ2-1; perhaps TRBD2 as D (5 bases). V was trimmed by 0 bases and J by 0 bases, leaving 6 bases between them. Germline loops: CDR1 MRHNA, CDR2 SNTAGT. The CDR3 is made up of 15 amino acids. The CDR3 DNA reads as TGTGCCAGCAGTGACTCAGGACTCTCCTACAATGAGCAGTTCTTC. Its translation: CASSDSGLSYNEQFF.

This clonotype was seen many times. The chain couples TRBV28 to TRBJ1-2; D possibly corresponds to TRBD1 (6 bases). V lost 3 bases and J lost 1, with 12 bases in between. CDR1 is MDHEN and CDR2 is SYDVKM in the germline V gene. This CDR3 is 15 amino acids long. For the CDR3, the DNA is TGTGCCAGCAGTTTGGGGGCGCAGCTTAACTATGGCTACACCTTC. The encoded protein is CASSLGAQLNYGYTF.

This clonotype was counted at least ten times. This chain joins TRBV20-1 and TRBJ1-5; 10 bases match TRBD1. The CDR3 totals 12 residues. V was clipped by 7 bases and J by 5 bases; unmatched bases: 2. Germline values: CDR1 DFQATT, CDR2 SNEGSKA (reference sequence). The CDR3 DNA reads TGCAGTGGGACAGGGGGAGATCAGCCCCAGCATTTT. Its protein product is CSGTGGDQPQHF.